A selection of T cell receptor beta chains follows, all from one sample in a study of CD8+ T cells in alopecia areata. Only in-frame clones appear in the TCRdb table, and some are missing; sequencing was by immunoSEQ multiplex PCR. The sample records 10,000 to 15,000 clones, 65% to 70% being singletons. The material sequenced was skin, taken at week 4, from a patient treated with tofacitinib. These receptors originate from a human donor with alopecia areata. CDR3s include the opening cysteine and the closing phenylalanine or tryptophan. A D gene is named only where the DNA matches it firmly. Clone size is shown for a subset of rows, as once, few, many or a class of expanded clone.

D: TRBD1; size: once; J: TRBJ1-5; V: TRBV4-1; CDR3: CASSSTSTGFQPQHF; DNA: TGCGCCAGCAGCTCGACCTCGACAGGGTTTCAGCCCCAGCACTTT
D: NA; size: NA; J: TRBJ1-2; V: TRBV5-6; CDR3: CASSLYRPYGYTF; DNA: TGTGCCAGCAGCTTGTACAGGCCCTATGGCTACACCTTC
D: TRBD1; size: NA; J: TRBJ1-1; V: TRBV6-1; CDR3: CASSEAGGYTEAFF; DNA: TGTGCCAGCAGTGAGGCAGGGGGCTACACTGAAGCTTTCTTT
D: NA; size: NA; J: TRBJ1-1; V: TRBV11-2; CDR3: CASSLYQNTEAFF; DNA: TGTGCCAGCAGCTTATACCAGAACACTGAAGCTTTCTTT
D: TRBD1; size: NA; J: TRBJ1-5; V: TRBV6-5; CDR3: CASRPGTGSNQPQHF; DNA: TGTGCCAGCAGGCCAGGGACAGGGTCCAATCAGCCCCAGCATTTT
D: NA; size: NA; J: TRBJ1-1; V: TRBV27; CDR3: CASSPGTANTEAFF; DNA: TGTGCCAGCAGTCCCGGCACGGCGAACACTGAAGCTTTCTTT
D: TRBD1; size: NA; J: TRBJ2-2; V: TRBV2; CDR3: CASGQGAANTGELFF; DNA: TGTGCCAGCGGGCAGGGGGCGGCGAACACCGGGGAGCTGTTTTTT
D: TRBD2; size: NA; J: TRBJ2-3; V: TRBV5-5; CDR3: CASSLGTSGGADTQYF; DNA: TGTGCCAGCAGTCTTGGGACTAGCGGGGGGGCCGATACGCAGTATTTT
D: NA; size: few; J: TRBJ2-7; V: TRBV2; CDR3: CASNRDGAYEQYF; DNA: TGTGCCAGCAACCGGGACGGAGCCTACGAGCAGTACTTC
D: TRBD1; size: NA; J: TRBJ1-2; V: TRBV7-2; CDR3: CASSFSNRGFGYTF; DNA: TGTGCCAGCAGCTTTAGCAACAGGGGGTTTGGCTACACCTTC
D: NA; size: NA; J: TRBJ2-7; V: TRBV11-2; CDR3: CASTTARGSPYEQYF; DNA: TGTGCCAGCACCACAGCGAGGGGGTCGCCCTACGAGCAGTACTTC